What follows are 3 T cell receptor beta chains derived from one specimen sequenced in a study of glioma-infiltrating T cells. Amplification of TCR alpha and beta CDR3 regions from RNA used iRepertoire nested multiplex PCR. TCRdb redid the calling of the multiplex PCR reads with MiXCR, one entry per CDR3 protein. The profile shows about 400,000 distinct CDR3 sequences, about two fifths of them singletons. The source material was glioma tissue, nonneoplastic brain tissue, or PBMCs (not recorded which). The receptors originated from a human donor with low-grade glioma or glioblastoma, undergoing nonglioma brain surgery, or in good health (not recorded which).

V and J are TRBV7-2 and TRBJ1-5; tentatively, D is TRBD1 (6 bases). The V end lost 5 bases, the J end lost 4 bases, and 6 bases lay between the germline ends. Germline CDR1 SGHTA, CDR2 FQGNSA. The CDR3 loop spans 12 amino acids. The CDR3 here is CASSGQNQPQHF. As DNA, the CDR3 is TGTGCCAGCAGCGGACAGAATCAGCCCCAGCATTTT. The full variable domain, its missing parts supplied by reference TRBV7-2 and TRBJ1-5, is GAGVSQSPSNKVTEKGKDVELRCDPISGHTALYWYRQSLGQGLEFLIYFQGNSAPDKSGLPSDRFSAERTGGSVSTLTIQRTQQEDSAVYLCASSGQNQPQHFGDGTRLSIL.

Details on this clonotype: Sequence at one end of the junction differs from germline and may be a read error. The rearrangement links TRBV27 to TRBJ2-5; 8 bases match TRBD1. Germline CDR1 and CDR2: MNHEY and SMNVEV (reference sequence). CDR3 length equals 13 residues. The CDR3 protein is CAGRQGPMETEYF. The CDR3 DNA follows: TGTGCCGGCCGACAGGGGCCGATGGAGACCGAGTACTTC.

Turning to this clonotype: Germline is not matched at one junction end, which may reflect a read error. CDR3 amino acids: CASSLRDTLYHPQHF. CDR3 nucleotide sequence: TGTGCCAGCAGTTTGAGGGACACGCTCTATCATCCCCAGCATTTT. This sequence joins TRBV12-3 or TRBV12-4 and TRBJ1-5; tentative D call: TRBD1 (6 bases). The CDR3 is made up of 15 amino acids.